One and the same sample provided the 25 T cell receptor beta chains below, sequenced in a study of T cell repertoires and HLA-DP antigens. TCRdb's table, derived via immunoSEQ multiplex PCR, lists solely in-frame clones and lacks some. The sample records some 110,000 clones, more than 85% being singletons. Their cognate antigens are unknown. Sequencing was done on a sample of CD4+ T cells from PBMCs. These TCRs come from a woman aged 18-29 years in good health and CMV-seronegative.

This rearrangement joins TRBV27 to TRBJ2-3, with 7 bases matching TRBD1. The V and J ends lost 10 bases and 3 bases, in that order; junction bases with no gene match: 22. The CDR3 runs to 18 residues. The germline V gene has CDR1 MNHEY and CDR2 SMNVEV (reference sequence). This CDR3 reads CATHAPHRGWSSTDTQYF. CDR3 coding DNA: TGTGCCACACATGCCCCTCACAGGGGATGGTCGAGTACAGATACGCAGTATTTT.

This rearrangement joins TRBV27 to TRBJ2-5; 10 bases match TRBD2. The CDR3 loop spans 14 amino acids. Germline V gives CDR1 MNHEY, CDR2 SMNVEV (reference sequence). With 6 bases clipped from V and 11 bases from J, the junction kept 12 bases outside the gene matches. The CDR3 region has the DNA TGTGCCAGCAGAAATCCGGGACTAGCGTTTAAGCAGTACTTC. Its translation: CASRNPGLAFKQYF.

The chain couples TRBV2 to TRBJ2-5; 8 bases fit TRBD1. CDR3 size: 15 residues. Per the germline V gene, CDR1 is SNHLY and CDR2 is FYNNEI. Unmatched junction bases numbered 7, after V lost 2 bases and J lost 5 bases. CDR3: CASSEFGRGRETQYF. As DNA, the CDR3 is TGTGCCAGCAGTGAATTTGGCAGGGGGCGGGAGACCCAGTACTTC.

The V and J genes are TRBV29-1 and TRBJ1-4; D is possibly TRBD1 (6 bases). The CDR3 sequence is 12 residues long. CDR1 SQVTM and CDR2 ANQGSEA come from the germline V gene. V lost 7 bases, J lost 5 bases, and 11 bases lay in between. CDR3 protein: CSAEGGNEKLFF. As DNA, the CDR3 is TGCAGCGCTGAGGGGGGGAATGAAAAACTGTTTTTT. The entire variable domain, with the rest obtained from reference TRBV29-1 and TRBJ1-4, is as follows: SAVISQKPSRDICQRGTSLTIQCQVDSQVTMMFWYRQQPGQSLTLIATANQGSEATYESGFVIDKFPISRPNLTFSTLTVSNMSPEDSSIYLCSAEGGNEKLFFGSGTQLSVL.

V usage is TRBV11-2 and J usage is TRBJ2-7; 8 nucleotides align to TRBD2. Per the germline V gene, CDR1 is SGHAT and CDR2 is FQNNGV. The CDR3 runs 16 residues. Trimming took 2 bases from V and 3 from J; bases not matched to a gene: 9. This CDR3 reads CASSLLSGGLHYEQYF. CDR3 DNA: TGTGCCAGCAGCTTATTGTCGGGAGGGCTCCACTACGAGCAGTACTTC.

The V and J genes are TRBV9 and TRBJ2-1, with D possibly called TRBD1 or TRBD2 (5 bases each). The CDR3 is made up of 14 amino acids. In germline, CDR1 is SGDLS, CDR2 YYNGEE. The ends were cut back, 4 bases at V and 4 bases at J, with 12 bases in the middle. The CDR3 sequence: CASSSRVAYNEQFF. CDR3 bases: TGTGCCAGCAGCTCCAGGGTAGCGTACAATGAGCAGTTCTTC.

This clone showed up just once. CDR3 amino acids: CASRPSRAYNEQFF. CDR3 nucleotides: TGTGCCAGCAGACCTAGCCGGGCCTACAATGAGCAGTTCTTC. V gene TRBV28 combines with J gene TRBJ2-1; D may be TRBD2 (5 bases). V dropped 6 bases and J dropped 2 bases, with 11 bases sitting between them. CDR1 is MDHEN, CDR2 SYDVKM, per germline. The CDR3 loop spans 14 amino acids.

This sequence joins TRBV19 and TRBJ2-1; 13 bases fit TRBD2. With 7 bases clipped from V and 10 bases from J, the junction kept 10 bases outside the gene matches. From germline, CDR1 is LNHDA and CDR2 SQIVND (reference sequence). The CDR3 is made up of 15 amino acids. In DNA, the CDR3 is TGTGCCAGTACGTCCGGGACTAGCGGGATCTACGAGCAGTTCTTC. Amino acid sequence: CASTSGTSGIYEQFF.

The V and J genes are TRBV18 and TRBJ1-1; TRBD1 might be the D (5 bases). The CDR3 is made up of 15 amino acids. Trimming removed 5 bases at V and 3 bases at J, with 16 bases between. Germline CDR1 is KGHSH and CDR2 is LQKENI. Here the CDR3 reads CASSDQVWGYTEAFF. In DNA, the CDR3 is TGTGCCAGCTCAGATCAAGTCTGGGGGTACACTGAAGCTTTCTTT.

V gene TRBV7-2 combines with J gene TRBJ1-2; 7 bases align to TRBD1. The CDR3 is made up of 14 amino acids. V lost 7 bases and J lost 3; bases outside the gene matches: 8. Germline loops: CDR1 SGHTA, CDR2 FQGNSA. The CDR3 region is CASTIQQGYYGYTF. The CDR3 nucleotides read TGTGCCAGCACCATCCAACAGGGGTACTATGGCTACACCTTC.

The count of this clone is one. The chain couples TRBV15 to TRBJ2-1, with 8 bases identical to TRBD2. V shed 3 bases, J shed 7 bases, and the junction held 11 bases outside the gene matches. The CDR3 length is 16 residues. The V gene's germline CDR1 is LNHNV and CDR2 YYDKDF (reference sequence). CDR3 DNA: TGTGCCACCAGCAGCCCCCGCAGCGGGAGTGTAAATGAGCAGTTCTTC. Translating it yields CATSSPRSGSVNEQFF.

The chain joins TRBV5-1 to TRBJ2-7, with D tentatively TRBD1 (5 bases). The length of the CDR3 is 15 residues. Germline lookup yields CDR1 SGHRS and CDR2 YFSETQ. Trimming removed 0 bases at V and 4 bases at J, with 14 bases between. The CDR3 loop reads CASSLEIRAPYEQYF. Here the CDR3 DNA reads TGCGCCAGCAGCTTGGAAATCAGGGCCCCGTACGAGCAGTACTTC. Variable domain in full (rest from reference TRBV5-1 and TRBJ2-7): KAGVTQTPRYLIKTRGQQVTLSCSPISGHRSVSWYQQTPGQGLQFLFEYFSETQRNKGNFPGRFSGRQFSNSRSEMNVSTLELGDSALYLCASSLEIRAPYEQYFGPGTRLTVT.

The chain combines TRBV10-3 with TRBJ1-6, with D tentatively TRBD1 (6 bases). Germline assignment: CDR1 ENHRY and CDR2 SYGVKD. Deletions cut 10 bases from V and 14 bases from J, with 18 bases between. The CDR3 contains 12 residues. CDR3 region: CATSGGGPTLHF. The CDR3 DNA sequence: TGTGCCACCAGCGGAGGGGGGCCCACCCTCCACTTT.

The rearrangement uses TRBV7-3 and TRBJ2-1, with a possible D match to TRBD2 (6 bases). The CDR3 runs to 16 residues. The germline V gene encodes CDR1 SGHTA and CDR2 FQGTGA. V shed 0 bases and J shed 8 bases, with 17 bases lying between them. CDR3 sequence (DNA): TGTGCCAGCAGCTTAACAGGGACTGGAACGGGACATGAGCAGTTCTTC. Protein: CASSLTGTGTGHEQFF.

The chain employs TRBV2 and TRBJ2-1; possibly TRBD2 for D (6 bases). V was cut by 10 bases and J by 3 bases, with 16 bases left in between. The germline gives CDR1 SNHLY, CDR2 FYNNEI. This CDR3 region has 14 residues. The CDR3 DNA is TGTGCCATCCCTCGCGGGACTGGCTACAATGAGCAGTTCTTC. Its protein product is CAIPRGTGYNEQFF.

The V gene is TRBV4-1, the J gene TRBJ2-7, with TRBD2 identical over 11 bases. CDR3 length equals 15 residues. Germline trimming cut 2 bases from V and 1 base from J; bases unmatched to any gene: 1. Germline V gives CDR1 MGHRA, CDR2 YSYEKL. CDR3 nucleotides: TGCGCCAGCAGCCAAACTAGCGGGAGATCCTACGAGCAGTACTTC. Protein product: CASSQTSGRSYEQYF.

The CDR3 coding sequence is TGCGCCAGCAGCTTTCTAGCGGGAGGGCCCGATACGCAGTATTTT. Translation: CASSFLAGGPDTQYF. The chain combines TRBV5-1 with TRBJ2-3; TRBD2 aligns across 12 bases. The CDR3 has 15 residues. The V gene's germline CDR1 is SGHRS and CDR2 YFSETQ. Germline trimming cut 2 bases from V and 6 bases from J; bases unmatched to any gene: 4.

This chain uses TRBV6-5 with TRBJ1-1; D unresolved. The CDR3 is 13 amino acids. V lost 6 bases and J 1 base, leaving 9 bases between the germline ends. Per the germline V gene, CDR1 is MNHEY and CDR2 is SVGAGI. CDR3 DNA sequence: TGTGCCAGCAGGAATCGGGGGAACACTGAAGCTTTCTTT. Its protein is CASRNRGNTEAFF.

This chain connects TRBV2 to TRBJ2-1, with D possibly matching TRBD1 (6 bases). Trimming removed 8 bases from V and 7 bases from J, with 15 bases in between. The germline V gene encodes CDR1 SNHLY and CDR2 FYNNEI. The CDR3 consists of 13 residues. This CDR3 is CASSTGQVNEQFF. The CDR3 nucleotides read TGTGCCAGCTCTACAGGGCAAGTGAATGAGCAGTTCTTC. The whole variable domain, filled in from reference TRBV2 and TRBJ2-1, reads EPEVTQTPSHQVTQMGQEVILRCVPISNHLYFYWYRQILGQKVEFLVSFYNNEISEKSEIFDDQFSVERPDGSNFTLKIRSTKLEDSAMYFCASSTGQVNEQFFGPGTRLTVL.

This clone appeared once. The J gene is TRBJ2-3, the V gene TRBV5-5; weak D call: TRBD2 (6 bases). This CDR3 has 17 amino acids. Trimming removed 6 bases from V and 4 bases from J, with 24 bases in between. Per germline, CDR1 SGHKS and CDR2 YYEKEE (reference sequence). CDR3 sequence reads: CASIRHPGAGIADTQYF. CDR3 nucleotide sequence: TGTGCCAGCATACGGCACCCCGGGGCGGGAATCGCAGATACGCAGTATTTT.

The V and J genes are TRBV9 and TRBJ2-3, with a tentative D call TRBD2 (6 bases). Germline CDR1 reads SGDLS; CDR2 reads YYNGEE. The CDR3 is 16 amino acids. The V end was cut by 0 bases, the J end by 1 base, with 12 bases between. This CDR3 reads CASSVGAGPRTDTQYF. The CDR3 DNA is TGTGCCAGCAGCGTAGGGGCGGGGCCCCGCACAGATACGCAGTATTTT.

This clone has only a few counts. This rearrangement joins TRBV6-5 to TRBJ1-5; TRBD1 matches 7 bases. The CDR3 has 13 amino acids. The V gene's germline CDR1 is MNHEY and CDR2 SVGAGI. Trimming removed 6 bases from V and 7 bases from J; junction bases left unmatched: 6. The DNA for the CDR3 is TGTGCCAGCAGCGACAGGGTAGACCAGCCCCAGCATTTT. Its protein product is CASSDRVDQPQHF.

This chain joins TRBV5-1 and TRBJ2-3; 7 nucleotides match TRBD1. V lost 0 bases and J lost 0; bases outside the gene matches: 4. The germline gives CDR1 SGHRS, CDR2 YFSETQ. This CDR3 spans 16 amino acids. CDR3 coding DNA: TGCGCCAGCAGCTTGGGGGGACAGCCTAGCACAGATACGCAGTATTTT. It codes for CASSLGGQPSTDTQYF.

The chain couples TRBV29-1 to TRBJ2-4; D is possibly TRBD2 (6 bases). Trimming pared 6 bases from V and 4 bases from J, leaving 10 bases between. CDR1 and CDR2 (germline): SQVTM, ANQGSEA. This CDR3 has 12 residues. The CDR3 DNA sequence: TGCAGCGTGAGGAGCGGGAAAAACATTCAGTACTTC. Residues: CSVRSGKNIQYF. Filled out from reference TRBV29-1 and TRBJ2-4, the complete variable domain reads SAVISQKPSRDICQRGTSLTIQCQVDSQVTMMFWYRQQPGQSLTLIATANQGSEATYESGFVIDKFPISRPNLTFSTLTVSNMSPEDSSIYLCSVRSGKNIQYFGAGTRLSVL.

Here the CDR3 DNA reads TGTGCCAGCAGCTTGGACAGGGGAAGCAATCAGCCCCAGCATTTT. Translating gives CASSLDRGSNQPQHF. The chain links TRBV5-6 to TRBJ1-5; 7 bases align to TRBD1. The germline V gene has CDR1 SGHDT and CDR2 YYEEEE. The V and J ends lost 0 bases and 1 base, in that order; junction bases with no gene match: 1. The CDR3 runs to 15 residues. Full variable domain (missing parts from reference TRBV5-6 and TRBJ1-5): DAGVTQSPTHLIKTRGQQVTLRCSPKSGHDTVSWYQQALGQGPQFIFQYYEEEERQRGNFPDRFSGHQFPNYSSELNVNALLLGDSALYLCASSLDRGSNQPQHFGDGTRLSIL.